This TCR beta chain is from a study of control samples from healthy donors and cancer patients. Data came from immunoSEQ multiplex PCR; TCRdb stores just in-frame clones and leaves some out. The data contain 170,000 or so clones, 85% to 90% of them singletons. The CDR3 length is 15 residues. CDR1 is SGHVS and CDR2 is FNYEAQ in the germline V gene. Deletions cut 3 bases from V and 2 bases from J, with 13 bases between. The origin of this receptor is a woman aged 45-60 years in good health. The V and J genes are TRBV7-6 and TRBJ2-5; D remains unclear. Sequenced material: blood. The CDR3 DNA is TGTGCCAGCAGCTTGATCAGGCACGGACAAGAGACCCAGTACTTC. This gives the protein CASSLIRHGQETQYF.